The present T cell receptor (beta chain) was sequenced within a study of beta chain features in type 1 diabetes. With 5 bases removed from V and 1 base from J, the gap between germline ends came to 18 bases. This CDR3 has 17 amino acids. CDR1 is SGHAT, CDR2 FQNNGV, per germline. This clone was counted only a few times. The study reverse transcribed the entire isolated RNA, so it sequenced expressed TCRB transcripts. The table came from immunoSEQ multiplex PCR; TCRdb's copy has only in-frame clones and leaves some out. The sample consists of under 250,000 clones, about 11% of them appearing once. Sequencing used central memory CD4+ T cells from blood. The receptor comes from a man aged 18 to 30 in good health. The chain recombines TRBV11-2 with TRBJ2-4, with a tentative D call TRBD2 (6 bases). The CDR3 here is CASSLRTGEYAKNIQYF. The DNA for the CDR3 is TGTGCCAGCAGCCTTCGGACGGGGGAATACGCCAAAAACATTCAGTACTTC.